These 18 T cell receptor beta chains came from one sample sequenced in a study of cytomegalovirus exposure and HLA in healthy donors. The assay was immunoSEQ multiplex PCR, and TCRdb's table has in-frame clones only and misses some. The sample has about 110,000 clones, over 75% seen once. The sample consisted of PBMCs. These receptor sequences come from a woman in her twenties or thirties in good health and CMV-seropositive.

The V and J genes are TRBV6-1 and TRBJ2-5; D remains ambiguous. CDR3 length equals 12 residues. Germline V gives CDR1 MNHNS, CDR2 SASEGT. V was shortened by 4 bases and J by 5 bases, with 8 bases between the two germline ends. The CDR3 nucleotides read TGTGCCAGCAGTGTAGGAGTGGAGACCCAGTACTTC. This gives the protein CASSVGVETQYF.

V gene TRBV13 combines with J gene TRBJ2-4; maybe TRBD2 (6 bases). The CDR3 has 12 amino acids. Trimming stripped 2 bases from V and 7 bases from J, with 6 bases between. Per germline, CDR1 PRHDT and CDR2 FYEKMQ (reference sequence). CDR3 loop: CASSLRGNIQYF. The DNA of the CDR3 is TGTGCCAGCAGCTTACGGGGGAACATTCAGTACTTC.

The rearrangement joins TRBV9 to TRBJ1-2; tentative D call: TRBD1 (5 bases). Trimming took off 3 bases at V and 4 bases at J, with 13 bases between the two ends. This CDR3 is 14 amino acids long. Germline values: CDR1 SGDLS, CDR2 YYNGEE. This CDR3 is CASSGQSGPYGYTF. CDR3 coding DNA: TGTGCCAGCAGCGGACAGTCAGGACCCTATGGCTACACCTTC.

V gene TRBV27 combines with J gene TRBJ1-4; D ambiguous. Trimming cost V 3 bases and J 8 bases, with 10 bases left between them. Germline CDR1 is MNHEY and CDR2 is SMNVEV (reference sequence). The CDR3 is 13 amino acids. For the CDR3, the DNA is TGTGCCAGCAGTTTTCGGGGTTACGAAAAACTGTTTTTT. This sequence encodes CASSFRGYEKLFF.

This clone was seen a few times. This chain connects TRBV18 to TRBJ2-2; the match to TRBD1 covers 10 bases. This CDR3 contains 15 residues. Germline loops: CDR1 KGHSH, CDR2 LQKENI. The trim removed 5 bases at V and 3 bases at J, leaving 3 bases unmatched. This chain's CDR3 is CASSAGTGDTGELFF. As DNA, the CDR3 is TGTGCCAGCTCAGCCGGGACAGGGGACACCGGGGAGCTGTTTTTT.

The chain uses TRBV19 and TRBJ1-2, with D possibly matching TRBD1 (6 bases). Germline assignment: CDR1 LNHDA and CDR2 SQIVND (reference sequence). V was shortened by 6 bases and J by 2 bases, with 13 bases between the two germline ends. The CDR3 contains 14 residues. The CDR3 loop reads CASSRAGTNYGYTF. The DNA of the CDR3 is TGTGCCAGTAGCAGAGCAGGGACAAACTATGGCTACACCTTC. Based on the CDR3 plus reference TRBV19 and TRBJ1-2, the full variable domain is DGGITQSPKYLFRKEGQNVTLSCEQNLNHDAMYWYRQDPGQGLRLIYYSQIVNDFQKGDIAEGYSVSREKKESFPLTVTSAQKNPTAFYLCASSRAGTNYGYTFGSGTRLTVV.

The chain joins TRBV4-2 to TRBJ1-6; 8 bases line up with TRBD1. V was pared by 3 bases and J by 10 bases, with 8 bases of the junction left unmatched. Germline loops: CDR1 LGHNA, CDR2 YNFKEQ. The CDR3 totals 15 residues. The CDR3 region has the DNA TGTGCCAGCAGCCAGACGACAGGGGTACTGTCACCCCTCCACTTT. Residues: CASSQTTGVLSPLHF.

CDR3 sequence: CASSLGQGMLGELFF. CDR3 in DNA: TGCGCCAGCAGCTTGGGCCAGGGAATGCTAGGGGAGCTGTTTTTT. This rearrangement joins TRBV5-1 to TRBJ2-2, with D perhaps matching TRBD1 (5 bases). This CDR3 spans 15 amino acids. Trimming shortened V by 0 bases and J by 8 bases, and 14 bases separated the two germline ends. The germline V gene has CDR1 SGHRS and CDR2 YFSETQ.

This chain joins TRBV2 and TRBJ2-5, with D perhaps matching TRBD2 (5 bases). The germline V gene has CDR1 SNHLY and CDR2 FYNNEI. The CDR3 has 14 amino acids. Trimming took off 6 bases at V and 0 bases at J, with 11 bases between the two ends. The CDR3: CASRIATNQETQYF. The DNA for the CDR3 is TGTGCCAGCAGGATTGCGACTAACCAAGAGACCCAGTACTTC.

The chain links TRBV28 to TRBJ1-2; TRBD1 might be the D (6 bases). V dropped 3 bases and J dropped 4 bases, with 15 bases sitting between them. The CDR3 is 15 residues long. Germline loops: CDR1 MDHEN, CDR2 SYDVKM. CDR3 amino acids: CASSLPTGPLYGYTF. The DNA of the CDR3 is TGTGCCAGCAGTTTGCCGACAGGACCCCTCTATGGCTACACCTTC.

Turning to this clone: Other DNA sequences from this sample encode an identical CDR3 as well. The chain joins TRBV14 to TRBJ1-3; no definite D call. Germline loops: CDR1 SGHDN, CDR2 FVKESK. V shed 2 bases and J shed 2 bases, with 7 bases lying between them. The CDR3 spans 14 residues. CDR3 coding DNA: TGTGCCAGCAGCCAAACCGGGGCTGGAAACACCATATATTTT. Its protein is CASSQTGAGNTIYF.

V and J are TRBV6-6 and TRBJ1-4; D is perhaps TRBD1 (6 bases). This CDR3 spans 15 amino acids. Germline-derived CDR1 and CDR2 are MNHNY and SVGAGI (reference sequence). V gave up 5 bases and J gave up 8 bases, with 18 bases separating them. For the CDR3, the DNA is TGTGCCAGCAGTCGTGCCGGGGGGCAAGGAGAAAAACTGTTTTTT. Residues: CASSRAGGQGEKLFF.

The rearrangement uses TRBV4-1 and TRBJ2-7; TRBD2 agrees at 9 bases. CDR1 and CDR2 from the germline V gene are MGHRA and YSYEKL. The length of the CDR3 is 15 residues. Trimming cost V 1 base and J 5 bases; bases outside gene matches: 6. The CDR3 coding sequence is TGCGCCAGCAGCCAAGTGGCTAGCGGGAACCACGAGCAGTACTTC. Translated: CASSQVASGNHEQYF.

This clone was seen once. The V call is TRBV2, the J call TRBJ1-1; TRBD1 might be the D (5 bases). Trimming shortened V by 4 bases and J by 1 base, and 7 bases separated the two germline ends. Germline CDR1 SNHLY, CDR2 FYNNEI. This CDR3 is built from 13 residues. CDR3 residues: CASSGQPNTEAFF. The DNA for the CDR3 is TGTGCCAGCAGTGGACAGCCGAACACTGAAGCTTTCTTT.

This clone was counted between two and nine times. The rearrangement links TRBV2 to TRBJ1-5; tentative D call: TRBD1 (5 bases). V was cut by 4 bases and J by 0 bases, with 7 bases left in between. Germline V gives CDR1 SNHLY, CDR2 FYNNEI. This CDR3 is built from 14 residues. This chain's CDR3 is CASSGTYSNQPQHF. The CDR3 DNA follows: TGTGCCAGCAGTGGGACATATAGCAATCAGCCCCAGCATTTT.

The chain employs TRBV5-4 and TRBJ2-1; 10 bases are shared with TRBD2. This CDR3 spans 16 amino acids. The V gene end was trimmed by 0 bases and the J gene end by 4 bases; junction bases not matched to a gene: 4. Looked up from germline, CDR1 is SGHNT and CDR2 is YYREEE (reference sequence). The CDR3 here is CASSLAASGRYNEQFF. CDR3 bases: TGTGCCAGCAGCTTGGCGGCTAGCGGGAGATACAATGAGCAGTTCTTC.

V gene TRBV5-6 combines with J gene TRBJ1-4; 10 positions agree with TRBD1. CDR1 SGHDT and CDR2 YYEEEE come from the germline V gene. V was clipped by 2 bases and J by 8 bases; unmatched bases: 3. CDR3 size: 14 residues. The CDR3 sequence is CASSLGTGVEKLFF. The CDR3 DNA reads TGTGCCAGCAGCTTAGGGACAGGGGTCGAAAAACTGTTTTTT.

The CDR3 nucleotides read TGCGCCAGCAGCTTGGATGTGCGGGCAGGGGTTGACACTGAAGCTTTCTTT. Translated, it gives CASSLDVRAGVDTEAFF. The V and J genes are TRBV5-1 and TRBJ1-1, with a possible D match to TRBD1 (6 bases). CDR1 and CDR2 from the germline V gene are SGHRS and YFSETQ. This CDR3 comprises 17 residues. The V gene lost 0 bases and the J gene lost 3 bases, with 18 bases spanning the gap.